This T cell receptor (beta chain) emerged from a study of read filtering for tumor transcriptome and immune sequencing. Background on the study: The cohort had over 16 men and 14 to 15 women aged about 45 to 90, mean roughly 66 years. Revised staging placed eight or nine patients in R-ISS I, over 15 in II, six or seven in III.

Trimming stripped 2 bases from V and 2 bases from J, with 10 bases between. The CDR3 consists of 14 residues. Germline lookup yields CDR1 DFQATT and CDR2 SNEGSKA (reference sequence). This clonotype was detected many times. Its antigen is unknown. Study-wide results and caveats: RNA-seq captured clonotypes less deeply and reliably than IR-seq.

This library used approximately 370 ng RNA and molecular barcoded adaptors spanning alpha/delta and beta/gamma chains. TCRdb called the reads again in MiXCR, with one record for every CDR3 protein. Among about 58,000 distinct CDR3 sequences, roughly an eighth were seen once, and the ten largest hold 16%. Sequencing was done on a sample of a population of CD138-negative cells sorted from bone marrow. The rearrangement uses TRBV20-1 and TRBJ2-1, with unresolved D. The origin of this receptor is a donor aged 40 or over with multiple myeloma. The CDR3 DNA reads as TGCAGTGCTAGAATTCGGCATACCTACAATGAGCAGTTCTTC. Protein product: CSARIRHTYNEQFF.